This T cell receptor (beta chain) was retrieved from a study of Ad26.COV2.S vaccination and SARS-CoV-2 variants. Treatment meaning: roughly 19 received Ad26.COV2.S at low or high dose, single or two shots; 5 received placebo; per-sample allocation not given. Sampling was performed 63 days after the first vaccine or placebo injection. An Ad26 vector carrying the Wuhan-strain SARS-CoV-2 spike served as the vaccine. TCRdb keeps only in-frame clones here, not all; method: immunoSEQ multiplex PCR. In the table there are about 320,000 clones, around 84% of which are singletons. The material was peripheral blood, obtained in a trial of Ad26.COV2.S vaccine versus placebo. The sequence derives from a person between 18 and 59 years old who received the Ad26.COV2.S COVID-19 vaccine or a placebo.

CDR3 sequence reads: CASSLTSVGTEAFF. The CDR3 coding sequence is TGCGCCAGCAGCTTGACCTCGGTGGGCACTGAAGCTTTCTTT. This sequence joins TRBV5-1 and TRBJ1-1, with D hard to call. Germline CDR1 reads SGHRS; CDR2 reads YFSETQ. CDR3 length: 14 residues. Trimming removed 1 base from V and 4 bases from J, with 11 bases in between.